The 18 T cell receptor beta chains reported below all come from one sample, sequenced in a study of T cell changes during pregnancy in multiple sclerosis. Profiling relied on immunoSEQ multiplex PCR, and the TCRdb table lists in-frame clones only, not all of them. Found here are approximately 64,000 clones, about nine tenths of them singletons; the top ten hold less than 2.5%. The specimen comprised peripheral blood, sampled in the second trimester of pregnancy. The receptors originated from a female donor in good health, enrolled as a control in a pregnancy study.

The DNA of the CDR3 is TGCGCCAGCAGCTTGACTAGCGGGGGGGCCACAGATACGCAGTATTTT. It is translated as CASSLTSGGATDTQYF. The rearrangement links TRBV5-1 to TRBJ2-3, with TRBD2 matching 13 bases. CDR1 and CDR2 from the germline V gene are SGHRS and YFSETQ. The J segment lost 2 bases and the V segment lost 1 base, leaving 1 base of the junction unmatched. The CDR3 has 16 residues. Looking up the rest from reference TRBV5-1 and TRBJ2-3 gives the full variable domain: KAGVTQTPRYLIKTRGQQVTLSCSPISGHRSVSWYQQTPGQGLQFLFEYFSETQRNKGNFPGRFSGRQFSNSRSEMNVSTLELGDSALYLCASSLTSGGATDTQYFGPGTRLTVL.

V gene TRBV7-9 combines with J gene TRBJ2-2; D is unclear. CDR1 and CDR2 from the germline V gene are SEHNR and FQNEAQ (reference sequence). This CDR3 comprises 16 residues. Trimming left V 0 bases short and J 5 bases short, with 13 bases between. The CDR3, as DNA: TGTGCCAGCAGCTTAGCGAGAATGACGAGGACCGGGGAGCTGTTTTTT. It is translated as CASSLARMTRTGELFF.

The V and J genes are TRBV6-5 and TRBJ2-7; D possibly corresponds to TRBD1 (6 bases). With 10 bases removed from V and 3 bases from J, the gap between germline ends came to 22 bases. Per germline, CDR1 MNHEY and CDR2 SVGAGI. The CDR3 loop spans 15 amino acids. In DNA, the CDR3 is TGTGCCACCACCTCCTCCGGGACAAGGAGCTACGAGCAGTACTTC. It encodes CATTSSGTRSYEQYF.

The chain employs TRBV7-2 and TRBJ1-2, with D possibly matching TRBD1 (5 bases). The CDR3 is 15 residues long. V was clipped by 0 bases and J by 4 bases, with 12 bases between them. CDR1 and CDR2 (germline): SGHTA, FQGNSA. CDR3 nucleotide sequence: TGTGCCAGCAGCTTAGCTCCCGGGGGATCCTATGGCTACACCTTC. Its protein product is CASSLAPGGSYGYTF.

This clone was found once. The rearrangement uses TRBV10-2 and TRBJ2-5, with D perhaps TRBD1 (5 bases). This CDR3 comprises 14 residues. V gave up 3 bases and J gave up 7 bases, with 15 bases separating them. The germline CDR1 and CDR2 sequences are WSHSY and SAAADI. The CDR3 reads CASSDAGYSGTQYF. The CDR3 DNA reads as TGCGCCAGCAGTGACGCAGGGTATTCGGGGACCCAGTACTTC.

The chain combines TRBV5-1 with TRBJ2-5; 7 bases match TRBD1. This CDR3 is built from 13 residues. From germline, CDR1 is SGHRS and CDR2 YFSETQ. Unmatched junction bases numbered 2, after V lost 2 bases and J lost 4 bases. CDR3 amino acids: CASSLQGTETQYF. CDR3 DNA sequence: TGCGCCAGCAGCTTACAGGGGACAGAGACCCAGTACTTC.

The rearrangement joins TRBV2 to TRBJ1-2; 8 bases match TRBD1. With V trimmed by 7 bases and J by 3 bases, 4 bases remained unmatched. The CDR3 runs to 13 residues. Germline values: CDR1 SNHLY, CDR2 FYNNEI. This CDR3 reads CASNPGQDYGYTF. In nucleotides, the CDR3 is TGTGCCAGCAACCCGGGACAGGACTATGGCTACACCTTC.

J is TRBJ1-2 and V is TRBV5-1; 7 bases align to TRBD1. CDR1 and CDR2 from the germline V gene are SGHRS and YFSETQ. With 4 bases clipped from V and 5 bases from J, the junction kept 5 bases outside the gene matches. The CDR3 spans 13 residues. The DNA for the CDR3 is TGCGCCAGCAGCCAGGGACAGCCTTATGGCTACACCTTC. This codes for CASSQGQPYGYTF.

This chain connects TRBV10-1 to TRBJ1-1; 9 bases map to TRBD1. The CDR3 has 14 amino acids. V dropped 3 bases and J dropped 3; count of bases not matched to a gene: 2. Germline CDR1 is WNHNN and CDR2 is SYGVQD (reference sequence). The CDR3 sequence: CASSDGDRDTEAFF. The CDR3 nucleotides read TGCGCCAGCAGTGATGGGGACAGGGACACTGAAGCTTTCTTT.

In this sample, this clone turned up once. The chain employs TRBV9 and TRBJ1-1, with 7 bases matching TRBD1. This CDR3 has 15 residues. CDR1 is SGDLS, CDR2 YYNGEE, per germline. Trimming took 4 bases from V and 1 from J; bases not matched to a gene: 7. The CDR3 DNA sequence: TGTGCCAGCAGCCCGAGGACAGGTTGGAACACTGAAGCTTTCTTT. It is translated as CASSPRTGWNTEAFF.

This clone has a handful of counts. The J gene is TRBJ1-2, the V gene TRBV28; D is possibly TRBD1 (6 bases). The CDR3 spans 14 residues. V shed 5 bases and J shed 4 bases, with 14 bases lying between them. Germline V CDR1 and CDR2: MDHEN, SYDVKM. CDR3 in amino acids: CASSLTGSRYGYTF. As DNA, the CDR3 is TGTGCCAGCAGTCTAACAGGGTCTCGCTATGGCTACACCTTC.

The rearrangement links TRBV28 to TRBJ1-4, with TRBD1 identical over 7 bases. The CDR3 spans 15 residues. Unmatched junction bases numbered 7, after V lost 5 bases and J lost 4 bases. Germline V gene sequence: CDR1 MDHEN, CDR2 SYDVKM. CDR3 region: CASSAMTGSNEKLFF. The CDR3, as DNA: TGTGCCAGCAGTGCTATGACAGGGAGTAATGAAAAACTGTTTTTT. Together with reference TRBV28 and TRBJ1-4, the CDR3 gives the full variable domain: DVKVTQSSRYLVKRTGEKVFLECVQDMDHENMFWYRQDPGLGLRLIYFSYDVKMKEKGDIPEGYSVSREKKERFSLILESASTNQTSMYLCASSAMTGSNEKLFFGSGTQLSVL.

The rearrangement links TRBV7-2 to TRBJ1-6; a possible D gene is TRBD1 (5 bases). In germline, CDR1 is SGHTA, CDR2 FQGNSA. CDR3 length: 17 amino acids. With 1 base removed from V and 5 bases from J, the gap between germline ends came to 15 bases. The CDR3 loop reads CASSLGWSGSNNSPLHF. The CDR3 coding sequence is TGTGCCAGCAGCTTAGGGTGGTCAGGGTCGAATAATTCACCCCTCCACTTT.

The V gene is TRBV29-1, the J gene TRBJ2-1, with no clear D. The CDR3 length is 14 residues. Germline CDR1 reads SQVTM; CDR2 reads ANQGSEA. V was cut by 4 bases and J by 2 bases, with 12 bases left in between. The CDR3 is CSVVSQSPYNEQFF. The CDR3, as DNA: TGCAGCGTTGTTTCGCAGTCACCCTACAATGAGCAGTTCTTC.

The rearrangement uses TRBV7-9 and TRBJ2-7; 9 nucleotides agree with TRBD1. V trimming: 4 bases; J trimming: 5 bases; junction bases outside the gene matches: 3. Germline CDR1 SEHNR, CDR2 FQNEAQ (reference sequence). This CDR3 is 13 amino acids long. This chain's CDR3 is CASSSGTGHEQYF. The CDR3 DNA sequence: TGTGCCAGCAGCTCCGGGACAGGGCACGAGCAGTACTTC. Combining the CDR3 with reference TRBV7-9 and TRBJ2-7 gives the whole variable domain DTGVSQNPRHKITKRGQNVTFRCDPISEHNRLYWYRQTLGQGPEFLTYFQNEAQLEKSRLLSDRFSAERPKGSFSTLEIQRTEQGDSAMYLCASSSGTGHEQYFGPGTRLTVT.

The chain is built from TRBV9 and TRBJ2-7; 7 positions match TRBD1. The length of the CDR3 is 14 residues. Germline-derived CDR1 and CDR2 are SGDLS and YYNGEE. With 4 bases clipped from V and 2 bases from J, the junction kept 6 bases outside the gene matches. The CDR3 DNA reads TGTGCCAGCAGCCCAGGGGGAGACGCCTACGAGCAGTACTTC. Translating gives CASSPGGDAYEQYF.

In this sample, this clone turned up once. The chain carries TRBV4-2 and TRBJ2-1; 7 bases map to TRBD1. The CDR3 length is 15 residues. Germline V gene sequence: CDR1 LGHNA, CDR2 YNFKEQ. With V trimmed by 0 bases and J by 5 bases, 4 bases remained unmatched. The CDR3 loop reads CASSQDTGADNEQFF. In DNA, the CDR3 is TGTGCCAGCAGCCAAGACACAGGGGCGGACAATGAGCAGTTCTTC.

The rearrangement joins TRBV29-1 to TRBJ2-1; a possible D gene is TRBD2 (6 bases). The CDR3 has 13 amino acids. Per germline, CDR1 SQVTM and CDR2 ANQGSEA. The V end was cut by 3 bases, the J end by 9 bases, with 15 bases between. The CDR3 DNA sequence: TGCAGCGTTGACGCGGGATGGGTGGTTGAGCAGTTCTTC. Amino acids: CSVDAGWVVEQFF.